The next 32 T cell receptor beta chains were all read from a single sample in a study of early T cells in non-severe SARS-CoV-2 infection. A single record per CDR3 protein comes from TCRdb applying MiXCR to the 5' RACE reads. The sample includes some 80,000 distinct CDR3 sequences, 5% of them seen just once. The sequences come from whole blood, collected at baseline. Receptors were obtained from an adult who was a healthcare worker with PCR-confirmed SARS-CoV-2 infection or an uninfected control (not recorded which).

This clonotype was counted many times. The V call is TRBV9, the J call TRBJ2-1; TRBD2 aligns across 8 bases. V shed 0 bases, J shed 0 bases, and the junction held 2 bases outside the gene matches. The germline V gene encodes CDR1 SGDLS and CDR2 YYNGEE. There are 16 residues in the CDR3. CDR3 in DNA: TGTGCCAGCAGCGTAGCGGGGGGGAGCTCCTACAATGAGCAGTTCTTC. Translating it yields CASSVAGGSSYNEQFF.

This clonotype occurred many times. The CDR3 nucleotides are TGTGCCAGCAGCCTCGGGCTATTGACCTACAATGAGCAGTTCTTC. This encodes CASSLGLLTYNEQFF. The chain has TRBV3-1 and TRBJ2-1; D call uncertain. Deletions cut 4 bases from V and 2 bases from J, with 12 bases between. Germline CDR1 LGHDT, CDR2 YNNKEL (reference sequence). CDR3 length: 15 amino acids.

This clonotype was picked up a small number of times. The V call is TRBV30, the J call TRBJ1-3; D ambiguous. The V end lost 5 bases, the J end lost 0 bases, and 5 bases lay between the germline ends. Germline-derived CDR1 and CDR2 are GTSNPN and SVGIG (reference sequence). The CDR3 totals 12 residues. CDR3 residues: CAWGVSGNTIYF. CDR3 coding DNA: TGTGCCTGGGGCGTCTCTGGAAACACCATATATTTT.

Many counts were recorded for this clonotype. The chain couples TRBV5-5 to TRBJ2-3; TRBD1 agrees at 8 bases. Germline values: CDR1 SGHKS, CDR2 YYEKEE (reference sequence). V lost 4 bases, J lost 1 base, and 5 bases stayed unmatched. The CDR3 spans 15 residues. This CDR3 is CASSPGQGGTDTQYF. In nucleotides, the CDR3 is TGTGCCAGCAGCCCTGGACAGGGTGGCACAGATACGCAGTATTTT.

This clonotype was seen a handful of times. The V gene is TRBV5-1, the J gene TRBJ2-1; unclear D gene. Germline assignment: CDR1 SGHRS and CDR2 YFSETQ. The length of the CDR3 is 16 residues. Deletions cut 2 bases from V and 0 bases from J, with 12 bases between. CDR3: CASSLNLISSYNEQFF. The CDR3 DNA reads as TGCGCCAGCAGCTTAAACTTGATTAGCTCCTACAATGAGCAGTTCTTC.

This clonotype was recorded many times. The rearrangement links TRBV6-5 to TRBJ1-5, with D maybe TRBD1 (6 bases). Per the germline V gene, CDR1 is MNHEY and CDR2 is SVGAGI. This CDR3 spans 14 amino acids. V was trimmed by 2 bases and J by 4 bases, leaving 9 bases between them. CDR3 nucleotides: TGTGCCAGCAGTTACGGCACAGGGAATCAGCCCCAGCATTTT. Translated: CASSYGTGNQPQHF.

The sample holds many counts of this clonotype. The chain uses TRBV20-1 and TRBJ1-5; 9 bases align to TRBD1. The CDR3 covers 12 residues. Germline V gene lookup returns CDR1 DFQATT and CDR2 SNEGSKA (reference sequence). V was pared by 6 bases and J by 7 bases, with 4 bases of the junction left unmatched. This CDR3 is CSARTGDQPQHF. CDR3 in DNA: TGCAGTGCGAGGACAGGGGACCAGCCCCAGCATTTT.

This clonotype was counted a few times. This chain links TRBV19 with TRBJ2-5, with unresolved D. Germline V gives CDR1 LNHDA, CDR2 SQIVND (reference sequence). The CDR3 is made up of 12 amino acids. The V and J ends lost 2 bases and 4 bases respectively, with 5 bases between them. The CDR3 spells CASSISGETQYF. The CDR3 bases are TGTGCCAGTAGTATATCTGGAGAGACCCAGTACTTC.

V is TRBV7-3 and J is TRBJ2-6, with no clear D. The CDR3 has 19 amino acids. Trimming took off 4 bases at V and 0 bases at J, with 19 bases between the two ends. Germline V gene lookup returns CDR1 SGHTA and CDR2 FQGTGA. CDR3 sequence: CASSSRWDDTSSGANVLTF. DNA of the CDR3: TGTGCCAGCAGCTCCCGATGGGATGATACCAGCTCTGGGGCCAACGTCCTGACTTTC. The full variable domain, rest sourced from reference TRBV7-3 and TRBJ2-6, is GAGVSQTPSNKVTEKGKYVELRCDPISGHTALYWYRQSLGQGPEFLIYFQGTGAADDSGLPNDRFFAVRPEGSVSTLKIQRTERGDSAVYLCASSSRWDDTSSGANVLTFGAGSRLTVL.

This clonotype occurred a few times. An end of the junction does not agree with germline; a read error may underlie this. V is TRBV2 and J is TRBJ2-4; tentative D call: TRBD2 (5 bases). The CDR3 spans 15 residues. In germline, CDR1 is SNHLY, CDR2 FYNNEI. CDR3 DNA: TGTGCCAGCAGTGATGAGGGCTTTGGGGTAAACTTTCAGTACTTC. Residues: CASSDEGFGVNFQYF.

There are many counts of this clonotype. The chain uses TRBV30 and TRBJ2-2; D perhaps matches TRBD2 (6 bases). V lost 5 bases and J lost 8, with 18 bases in between. The CDR3 extends over 14 amino acids. The germline V gene encodes CDR1 GTSNPN and CDR2 SVGIG (reference sequence). CDR3 in DNA: TGTGCCTGGGAATACGGACTATTCACGGGGGAGCTGTTTTTT. This sequence encodes CAWEYGLFTGELFF.

This sequence joins TRBV3-1 and TRBJ2-3; 10 bases are a match to TRBD2. The CDR3 is made up of 19 amino acids. The ends lost 4 bases at V and 3 bases at J; junction bases unmatched: 16. The V gene's germline CDR1 is LGHDT and CDR2 YNNKEL (reference sequence). The CDR3 here is CASSPNSYLLAGTTDTQYF. Here the CDR3 DNA reads TGTGCCAGCAGCCCTAACTCGTACCTACTAGCGGGAACGACAGATACGCAGTATTTT.

This clonotype has more than one count but fewer than ten. The rearrangement joins TRBV7-6 to TRBJ2-5; no definite D call. Per the germline V gene, CDR1 is SGHVS and CDR2 is FNYEAQ. The CDR3 consists of 15 residues. V lost 2 bases and J lost 5, with 15 bases in between. CDR3 DNA sequence: TGTGCCAGCAGCTTACCTAGAAAAAACGGGGAGACCCAGTACTTC. Translated, it gives CASSLPRKNGETQYF.

V usage is TRBV4-1 and J usage is TRBJ2-1, with TRBD2 identical over 11 bases. The CDR3 extends over 18 amino acids. The V gene end was trimmed by 1 base and the J gene end by 0 bases; junction bases not matched to a gene: 5. Looked up from germline, CDR1 is MGHRA and CDR2 is YSYEKL. For the CDR3, the DNA is TGCGCCAGCAGCCAAGTCTTAGCGGGAGGGAGCTCCTACAATGAGCAGTTCTTC. It encodes CASSQVLAGGSSYNEQFF.

At least ten counts were recorded for this clonotype. The chain carries TRBV11-3 and TRBJ2-1; TRBD2 agrees at 8 bases. The J segment lost 8 bases and the V segment lost 6 bases, leaving 12 bases of the junction unmatched. The germline gives CDR1 SGHNT, CDR2 YENEEA. CDR3 length: 15 residues. The DNA of the CDR3 is TGTGCCAGCAGTACCAACCGAGCGGGAGTGGATGAGCAGTTCTTC. This translates into CASSTNRAGVDEQFF.

This clonotype was seen ten or more times. J is TRBJ1-5 and V is TRBV5-5; D remains ambiguous. Trimming removed 4 bases from V and 7 bases from J, with 12 bases in between. The germline gives CDR1 SGHKS, CDR2 YYEKEE (reference sequence). This CDR3 is built from 13 residues. The CDR3, as DNA: TGTGCCAGCAGCGTAGGTGGGAGCCAGCCCCAGCATTTT. Protein: CASSVGGSQPQHF. Complete variable domain (other parts from reference TRBV5-5 and TRBJ1-5): DAGVTQSPTHLIKTRGQQVTLRCSPISGHKSVSWYQQVLGQGPQFIFQYYEKEERGRGNFPDRFSARQFPNYSSELNVNALLLGDSALYLCASSVGGSQPQHFGDGTRLSIL.

In this sample, this clonotype turned up many times. The chain uses TRBV20-1 and TRBJ1-1; 7 bases match TRBD1. V lost 3 bases and J lost 0; bases outside the gene matches: 1. This CDR3 is built from 13 residues. From germline, CDR1 is DFQATT and CDR2 SNEGSKA (reference sequence). The CDR3 reads CSARDRLNTEAFF. DNA of the CDR3: TGCAGTGCTAGGGACAGGCTGAACACTGAAGCTTTCTTT.

At least ten counts were recorded for this clonotype. The chain joins TRBV7-9 to TRBJ1-1; D not resolved. CDR3 size: 12 residues. Trimming removed 2 bases at V and 1 base at J, with 2 bases between. The germline gives CDR1 SEHNR, CDR2 FQNEAQ (reference sequence). CDR3 loop: CASSLQNTEAFF. The CDR3 coding sequence is TGTGCCAGCAGCTTACAGAACACTGAAGCTTTCTTT. Together with reference TRBV7-9 and TRBJ1-1, the CDR3 gives the full variable domain: DTGVSQNPRHKITKRGQNVTFRCDPISEHNRLYWYRQTLGQGPEFLTYFQNEAQLEKSRLLSDRFSAERPKGSFSTLEIQRTEQGDSAMYLCASSLQNTEAFFGQGTRLTVV.

This clonotype was detected only a few times. J is TRBJ2-7 and V is TRBV20-1; D is unclear. The CDR3 runs 12 residues. The V end was cut by 0 bases, the J end by 1 base, with 4 bases between. Germline CDR1 is DFQATT and CDR2 is SNEGSKA (reference sequence). The CDR3 protein is CSAREGSYEQYF. The CDR3 DNA sequence: TGCAGTGCTAGAGAAGGGTCCTACGAGCAGTACTTC.

This clonotype was detected ten times or more. V gene TRBV2 combines with J gene TRBJ2-1, with D perhaps TRBD2 (6 bases). Germline CDR1 SNHLY, CDR2 FYNNEI. Trimming stripped 4 bases from V and 8 bases from J, with 12 bases between. CDR3 size: 13 residues. CDR3 DNA: TGTGCCAGCAGTGGGCTGACTAGTTATGAGCAGTTCTTC. Amino acid sequence: CASSGLTSYEQFF.

This clonotype was detected ten times or more. This rearrangement joins TRBV5-5 to TRBJ1-2; D may be TRBD1 (5 bases). With 0 bases removed from V and 3 bases from J, the gap between germline ends came to 12 bases. Germline CDR1 reads SGHKS; CDR2 reads YYEKEE (reference sequence). The CDR3 is 15 residues long. The CDR3 reads CASSLAGDGYYGYTF. In DNA form, the CDR3 reads TGTGCCAGCAGCTTGGCCGGGGACGGCTACTATGGCTACACCTTC.

This clonotype has more than one count but fewer than ten. This rearrangement joins TRBV2 to TRBJ1-1; unclear D gene. Germline V gene data show CDR1 as SNHLY and CDR2 as FYNNEI. CDR3 length equals 15 residues. V lost 0 bases and J lost 1, with 9 bases in between. The CDR3 DNA follows: TGTGCCAGCAGTGAAGCGCTTCGCGAGAACACTGAAGCTTTCTTT. It yields the protein CASSEALRENTEAFF.

Ten or more counts support this clonotype. The gene calls are TRBV6-5 and TRBJ1-1; D gene unclear. V was cut by 0 bases and J by 1 base, with 6 bases left in between. CDR1 is MNHEY, CDR2 SVGAGI, per germline. This CDR3 region has 14 residues. As DNA, the CDR3 is TGTGCCAGCAGTTACTCGTCCAGGAACACTGAAGCTTTCTTT. It encodes CASSYSSRNTEAFF.

This clonotype has at least ten counts. The chain recombines TRBV5-4 with TRBJ2-1, with TRBD2 identical over 13 bases. Trimming cost V 5 bases and J 4 bases; bases outside gene matches: 6. The CDR3 length is 16 residues. CDR1 and CDR2 from the germline V gene are SGHNT and YYREEE (reference sequence). CDR3 sequence: CASRLAGGQYYNEQFF. The CDR3 DNA follows: TGTGCCAGCAGACTAGCGGGAGGGCAATATTACAATGAGCAGTTCTTC.

This clonotype was seen many times. V gene TRBV6-1 combines with J gene TRBJ2-7; tentatively, D is TRBD2 (5 bases). Germline V gene data show CDR1 as MNHNS and CDR2 as SASEGT. This CDR3 region has 14 residues. V lost 4 bases and J 2 bases, leaving 12 bases between the germline ends. The CDR3 coding sequence is TGTGCCAGCAGTGGAGAGGGTCCGACCTACGAGCAGTACTTC. Encoded protein: CASSGEGPTYEQYF.

Ten or more counts support this clonotype. J is TRBJ2-7 and V is TRBV20-1, with TRBD1 matching 7 bases. The CDR3 extends over 12 amino acids. In germline, CDR1 is DFQATT, CDR2 SNEGSKA (reference sequence). The CDR3 sequence: CRARVRGNEQYF. DNA of the CDR3: TGCAGGGCGAGGGTCAGGGGGAACGAGCAGTACTTC.

In its sample, this clonotype was seen many times. The chain combines TRBV18 with TRBJ2-7; 11 positions match TRBD2. The V gene's germline CDR1 is KGHSH and CDR2 LQKENI. Trimming at V came to 6 bases and at J to 5 bases, leaving 6 bases not matched to a gene. The CDR3 is made up of 14 amino acids. CDR3 nucleotides: TGTGCCAGCTCGCCAACTAGCGGGAGTAACGAGCAGTACTTC. This gives the protein CASSPTSGSNEQYF.

This clonotype appeared many times. The chain is built from TRBV29-1 and TRBJ1-3; possible D gene TRBD1, 6 bases. This CDR3 region has 16 residues. V shed 4 bases and J shed 0 bases, with 16 bases lying between them. Germline CDR1 reads SQVTM; CDR2 reads ANQGSEA. CDR3 DNA: TGCAGCGTTGGGGGGGTGCGGGACACCTCTGGAAACACCATATATTTT. Translated, it gives CSVGGVRDTSGNTIYF.

In this sample, this clonotype turned up many times. CDR3 nucleotide sequence: TGCAGTGCTGAGGCAGGAGGCGGTGTGGGGCAGTACTTC. Protein: CSAEAGGGVGQYF. This rearrangement joins TRBV20-1 to TRBJ2-7, with D perhaps TRBD2 (5 bases). Trimming left V 5 bases short and J 9 bases short, with 20 bases between. The germline CDR1 and CDR2 sequences are DFQATT and SNEGSKA (reference sequence). This CDR3 spans 13 amino acids.

The CDR3 sequence is CASSTGRFSYNEQFF. Written as DNA, the CDR3 is TGTGCCAGCAGCACCGGACGGTTCTCCTACAATGAGCAGTTCTTC. The chain couples TRBV7-8 to TRBJ2-1; D ambiguous. Germline assignment: CDR1 SGHVS and CDR2 FQNEAQ. This CDR3 has 15 amino acids. Trimming took 5 bases from V and 0 from J, leaving 11 bases between them.

The chain combines TRBV5-1 with TRBJ1-4; D possibly corresponds to TRBD1 (5 bases). The germline V gene encodes CDR1 SGHRS and CDR2 YFSETQ. V lost 3 bases and J 4 bases, leaving 10 bases between the germline ends. The CDR3 spans 14 residues. CDR3 in DNA: TGCGCCAGCAGCTGGATGGGGCTTAATGAAAAACTGTTTTTT. It specifies CASSWMGLNEKLFF. Combining the CDR3 with reference TRBV5-1 and TRBJ1-4 gives the whole variable domain KAGVTQTPRYLIKTRGQQVTLSCSPISGHRSVSWYQQTPGQGLQFLFEYFSETQRNKGNFPGRFSGRQFSNSRSEMNVSTLELGDSALYLCASSWMGLNEKLFFGSGTQLSVL.

This clonotype was observed many times. The chain links TRBV6-6 to TRBJ2-5, with TRBD1 as a possible D gene (5 bases). V was trimmed by 0 bases and J by 4 bases, leaving 12 bases between them. Germline V gene lookup returns CDR1 MNHNY and CDR2 SVGAGI (reference sequence). The length of the CDR3 is 15 residues. This CDR3 reads CASSYSRQGGETQYF. The CDR3, as DNA: TGTGCCAGCAGTTACTCGAGGCAGGGTGGAGAGACCCAGTACTTC.